These T cell receptor beta chains were read from a single sample in a study of shared clonotypes between healthy human individuals. The protocol was immunoSEQ multiplex PCR, while the TCRdb copy is restricted to in-frame clones and leaves out a portion. The sample lists roughly 640,000 clones, 74% occurring once. Sequences were obtained from memory CD4+ T cells sorted from blood. The receptor set was obtained from a woman in her twenties or thirties in good health. The CDR3 runs from the conserved cysteine through the conserved F or W. A D gene is named only where the DNA matches it firmly.

length	J	V	D	CDR3
13	TRBJ1-5	TRBV2	.	CASSDDGDQPQHF
17	TRBJ2-2	TRBV4-1	TRBD1	CASSQPHRGKNTGELFF
17	TRBJ1-5	TRBV10-3	.	CAISERAGEVGDQPQHF
11	TRBJ1-2	TRBV6-6	.	CASSAGAGYTF
15	TRBJ1-2	TRBV28	.	CASSFGHGANYGYTF
15	TRBJ2-3	TRBV28	.	CASSLPRGGPDTQYF
15	TRBJ2-1	TRBV5-1	TRBD2	CASSLAGGGSNEQFF
15	TRBJ1-2	TRBV7-9	TRBD1	CASSIDPTGGHGYTF
14	TRBJ2-7	TRBV27	.	CASSAGNHSYEQYF
15	TRBJ1-1	TRBV9	TRBD1	CASSVTQGARTEAFF
13	TRBJ2-7	TRBV5-1	.	CASSLAGTYEQYF
15	TRBJ2-2	TRBV5-4	.	CASSRPGVNTGELFF
12	TRBJ2-7	TRBV28	TRBD1	CASRESGGEQYF
13	TRBJ2-7	TRBV7-9	TRBD1	CASSLFGQGEQYF
12	TRBJ1-1	TRBV30	.	CAWSEARTEAFF
16	TRBJ2-1	TRBV5-8	TRBD1	CASSQAGTGADNEQFF
18	TRBJ1-4	TRBV21-1	.	CASSKKGTGVATNEKLFF